This T cell receptor (beta chain) was recovered during a study of blood T cell repertoires in COVID-19. Study-wide context: PBMCs, B-cell-depleted T cells, or T cells provided the cDNA or gDNA that made up the material.

Original processing methods: Researchers report that nucleated cell counts were estimated from reference gene primer amplification. Repertoires were generated with immunoSEQ multiplex PCR, while TCRdb's copy carries only in-frame clones and drops some. That table is the source of V, J and clone size, and D and trimming were worked out from the DNA. This table holds some 400,000 clones, roughly 90% found once. Participants were aged about 18 to 90 years, lived in over 20 US areas, and enrolled virtually. Participants reported their clinical history, and cohort assignment relied on those reports. Material: PBMCs or T cells enriched from blood (not recorded which). This TCR came from a woman in her 40s who had been exposed to COVID-19.

The CDR3 sequence is CASSFFGTGSNEKLFF. CDR3 in DNA: TGTGCCAGCAGCTTCTTCGGGACAGGGAGTAATGAAAAACTGTTTTTT. This chain joins TRBV7-9 and TRBJ1-4; TRBD1 aligns across 9 bases. The V segment lost 3 bases and the J segment 4 bases; nucleotides outside the gene matches: 6. Germline CDR1 is SEHNR and CDR2 is FQNEAQ (reference sequence). The CDR3 contains 16 residues.